This T cell receptor (beta chain) comes out of a study of shared T cell receptors in the human thymus. The CDR3 has 14 residues. Trimming removed 4 bases from V and 2 bases from J, with 11 bases in between. CDR1 is PRHDT and CDR2 is FYEKMQ in the germline V gene (reference sequence). Using immunoSEQ multiplex PCR, the repertoire was profiled, and TCRdb retains in-frame clones only, with some absent. The sample has 700,000 to 750,000 clones, approximately 85% seen once. On this clone itself: Additional DNA sequences in this sample encode the identical CDR3.

This sample was also put to use in a study of human thymus T cells.

Sequencing was performed on thymocytes. The gene calls are TRBV13 and TRBJ1-1; no reliable D call. The sequence derives from a girl in the first two years of life with a congenital heart defect. CDR3 amino acids: CASSSDSHNTEAFF. In DNA form, the CDR3 reads TGTGCCAGCAGCTCAGATTCGCACAACACTGAAGCTTTCTTT.